This entry concerns a single T cell receptor beta chain. This clone has only a few counts. Its antigen is currently not known. Per-nucleotide qualities are absent, and no much larger clonotype sits a single base away. This record belongs to a study of cytomegalovirus exposure and HLA in healthy donors (dated by TCRdb to about 2017). Background on the whole study: An earlier analysis of some 600 of the donors reported 276 Gb of sequence data and 95 million to 120 million unique TCR beta sequences obtained from about 200 million T cells. An early release covering about 600 HLA-typed donors comprised approximately 300 gigabases of sequencing data and approximately 80 million unique TCR sequences. The genetic ancestry cluster associated with self-reported Caucasian donors included over 65% of the 398 genotyped donors. The study was designed to test whether signatures of past pathogen exposure could be identified by cataloging public T cell receptors. Using immunosequencing, the study profiled T cell repertoires from 666 subjects and related those repertoires to cytomegalovirus serostatus. In addition to the first cohort of 666 subjects, a separate validation cohort of approximately 130 different subjects was used. The study combined high-throughput TCR immunosequencing, statistical association of individual TCRs with disease status, and machine learning to predict cytomegalovirus infection status. In a later analysis, previously published TCR beta repertoires from several hundred donors were re-analyzed and high-resolution HLA genotyping was added so that TCR occurrence patterns could be studied. In the later analysis, no new phenotypic data were used to find candidate immune exposures; instead, reliance was placed on TCR beta sequences and their occurrence across donors. An earlier analysis of approximately 580 of the donors used high-throughput TCR beta sequencing to judge whether each TCR beta V gene segment behaved as functional or pseudogenic. Alongside the repertoire data, information on donor age, sex, ethnicity and CMV serostatus was compiled. In a later genetic analysis, genome-wide SNP genotypes for 398 of the 666 donors were used, and that subset was treated as a discovery cohort. All discovery cohort repertoires had been generated on a single sequencing platform. HLA typing included class I and class II loci at four-digit resolution. The number of donors typed differed by locus, with 629-630 for A, B, C, DRB1 and DQB1, roughly 550 for DQA1, nearly 610 for DPA1, and approximately 470 for DPB1. Roughly 5 DR-DQ haplotypes were handled as single units for association and clustering because linkage in the cohort was strong. Across about 380 genotyped donors of the cohort, an average of approximately 220,000 unique TCR beta nucleotide sequences per donor were sequenced, and about a sixth of those sequences were non-productive. Beyond this particular receptor, the publication reports: When HLA alleles, especially DR and DQ, strongly co-occurred, attributing TCR associations to individual alleles was difficult. Some IMGT-functional V segments, including TRBV6-2 and TRBV6-3, could not be told apart with the 87-base-pair reads, so those segments were excluded. Immune exposure information for the cohort was limited to CMV serostatus. In a later analysis, most CMV-associated TCR beta chains were found to appear HLA-restricted, with HLA associations seemingly driven largely by CMV exposure. An association between a missense DCLRE1C variant and V-gene and J-gene trimming of TCR beta chains was found in a later genetic analysis and replicated in an independent cohort. Cytomegalovirus status was reported to be diagnosed by the classifier with high specificity and sensitivity in both the original and validation cohorts. A total of 164 TCR beta chains were listed by the study as associated with cytomegalovirus. The sequencing pipeline was judged likely to have produced a cluster of highly shared sequence variants as a technical artifact. Correlated functional status among segregating V segments might reflect linkage disequilibrium, but an unknown experimental factor could not be ruled out. A further reported finding was that TCR beta sequences accurately predicted the HLA-A and HLA-B alleles for most subjects in the first cohort. Specific HLA alleles were associated with over 15,000 TCR beta sequences at a false discovery rate of 0.05 in a later analysis. According to a later genetic analysis, donors in an Asian-associated ancestry cluster had fewer N-insertions in productive TCRs than the roughly 670-donor mean. Because counts were too low, more than 15 rarely observed V segments, including chromosome 9 orphons, were left out of the earlier analysis of a few hundred of the donors. In an earlier analysis of some 500 of the donors, most TCR beta V segments were observed in productive rearrangements about 90% or about 30% of the time, broadly matching IMGT annotations. This cohort had only TCR beta chains sequenced, and the lack of alpha or paired-chain data limited which features could be detected. The authors suggested that the approach could potentially be extended to other disease states and immunological phenotypes. Several of the top co-occurrence clusters appeared to be linked to parvovirus B19, influenza, CMV and Epstein-Barr virus, according to a later analysis. Most TCR sequences were seen in very few donors, while some public TCRs were found in many individuals. Presence/absence analyses assumed roughly uniform sequencing depth across donors, an assumption that may not hold. Compared with equally common non-associated chains, HLA-associated TCR beta chains in a later analysis were more clonally expanded and had lower generation probabilities. In a later analysis, TCR association rates were found to vary across HLA loci, with the most associated TCRs seen for DRB1 alleles and the fewest for HLA-C alleles. In vitro tests confirmed that a few of the cytomegalovirus-associated TCR beta chains recognize cytomegalovirus antigens. Because HLA typing was unavailable for some donors at each locus, only the typed subset was used in association tests.

The CDR3 starts with the cysteine, ends with the phenylalanine, and has 15 residues. Kept here is only the CDR3 DNA, which spans 45 bases and is read in frame from base 1. CDR1 is given as SGHDT and CDR2 as YYEEEE, both from the germline V gene. After removal of 2 bases from V and 4 bases from J, the junction retains 6 bases not matched to a gene. The cohort was made up of 666 healthy bone marrow donors. Cohort members were all nominally healthy when sampled, although unrecorded immune exposures were likely present. The donor tested CMV seropositive, placing the donor among the approximately 310 seropositive members of the cohort. Each donor provided a peripheral blood sample, and peripheral blood mononuclear cells were used for TCR beta sequencing. The Qiagen DNeasy Blood Extraction Kit was used to extract genomic DNA from the blood cell samples. Library preparation employed the immunoSEQ multiplex PCR assay. For the multiplex PCR, a mixture combining 60 forward primers for TCR Vbeta segments and 13 reverse primers for TCR Jbeta segments was used. The CDR3 region of rearranged TCR beta genes was amplified from genomic DNA by a multiplex PCR assay. Amplified TCR beta libraries were sequenced as 87-base-pair reads on the Illumina HiSeq System. Turning to the authors' computational methods: In a later analysis, roughly 80 million unique TCR beta chains were counted across the 650 to 700 repertoires, and roughly 10 million of these chains were shared by at least two donors. Raw reads were error-corrected and collapsed into unique sequences by a nearest-neighbor algorithm in which closely related sequences were merged to remove PCR and sequencing errors. To assign V, D and J gene segments, CDR3 sequences were aligned to IMGT reference sequences. For a sequence to be retained, a match of at least six nucleotides to both a V gene segment and a J gene segment was required. A rearrangement counted as productive if the CDR3 had no stop codons and remained in frame with V and J, and every other rearrangement counted as non-productive. CDR3 was defined by IMGT convention, running from the second conserved V-encoded cysteine to the conserved J-encoded phenylalanine. The earlier analysis of 500 to 750 of the donors excluded any sequence lacking an unambiguous match to a single V gene segment. In an earlier analysis of approximately 610 of the donors, V segments were called functional above 56.7% productive rearrangements and were called segregating when the between-donor standard deviation exceeded 5%. A statistical classification framework was developed to diagnose cytomegalovirus status using the catalog of TCR beta chain sequences. In a later analysis, V and J genes were assigned by comparing TCR nucleotide sequences against IMGT/GENE-DB human TR gene sequences. In a later analysis, CDR3 sequences and most-parsimonious VDJ recombination scenarios were assigned using the TCRdist pipeline. In a later analysis, each TCR beta chain was defined by its CDR3 amino acid sequence together with its V-gene family, and reads lacking a unique V-gene family were excluded. In a later analysis, nearly 600 highly shared, low-generation-probability nucleotide sequences were removed to address suspected cross-contamination and a sequencing artifact. For each public chain, a later analysis derived a clonal expansion index from normalized ranks of inferred template counts within each repertoire. In a later analysis, generation probabilities were computed using a VDJ recombination model fitted to out-of-frame rearrangements, and the results were checked against IGoR. In a later analysis, hypergeometric tests were used to score TCR-TCR, TCR-HLA and TCR-CMV co-occurrence, with a repertoire-size bias correction applied to TCR pairs. In a later analysis, false discovery rates were estimated by permuting HLA or CMV assignments 20 times. In a later analysis, co-occurring TCRs were grouped using DBSCAN, with TCRdist sequence similarity added in when clustering inside HLA-allele-positive subsets. Co-occurrence clustering excluded repertoires with fewer than 30,000 or more than 120,000 public chains, plus five with anomalous nucleotide sharing. Imported from immuneACCESS, the table was reduced by TCRdb to in-frame sequences with V and J called. These copies leave out some clones; in studies compared against another copy, an unresolved V gene accounts for under half, and the cause of the remainder is not known. The V and J calls and clone size come from that table; D and trimming were worked out from the DNA. The sample table contains 95,000 to 130,000 clones; only one count was recorded for 50% to 70% of them. Of the sample, 9.5% is held by the ten largest clones.

Sequencing used PBMCs. This TCR came from a woman in her thirties or forties in good health and CMV-seropositive. This sequence uses TRBV5-6 and TRBJ2-7, with 10 middle bases fitting TRBD2. The DNA sequence reads TGTGCCAGCAGCTTTAGCGGGAGGTTGGGTTACGAGCAGTACTTC. This sequence encodes CASSFSGRLGYEQYF.